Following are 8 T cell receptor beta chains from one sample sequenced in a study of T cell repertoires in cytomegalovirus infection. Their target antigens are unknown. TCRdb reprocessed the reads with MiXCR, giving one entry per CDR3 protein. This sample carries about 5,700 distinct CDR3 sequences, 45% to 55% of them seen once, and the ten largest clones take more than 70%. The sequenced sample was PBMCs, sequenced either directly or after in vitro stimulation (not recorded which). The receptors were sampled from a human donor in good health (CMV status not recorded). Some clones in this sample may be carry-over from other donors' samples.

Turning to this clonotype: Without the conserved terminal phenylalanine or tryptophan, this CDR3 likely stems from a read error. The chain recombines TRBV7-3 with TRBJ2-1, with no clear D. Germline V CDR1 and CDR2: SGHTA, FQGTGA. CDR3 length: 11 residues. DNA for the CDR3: TGTGCCAGCAGCTTATACAGTGAGCAGTTCTCC. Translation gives CASSLYSEQFS.

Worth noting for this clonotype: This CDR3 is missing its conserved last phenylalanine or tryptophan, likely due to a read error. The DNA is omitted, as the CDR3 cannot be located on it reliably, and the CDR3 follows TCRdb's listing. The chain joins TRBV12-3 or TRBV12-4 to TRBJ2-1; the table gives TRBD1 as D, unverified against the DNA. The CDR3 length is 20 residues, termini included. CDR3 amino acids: CASSSLSLLGGERSFNEQFL.

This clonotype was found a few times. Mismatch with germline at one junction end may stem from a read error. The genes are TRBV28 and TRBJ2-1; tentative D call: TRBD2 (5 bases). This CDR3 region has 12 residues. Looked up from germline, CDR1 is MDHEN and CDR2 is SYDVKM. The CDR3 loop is CASSFYLADHVF. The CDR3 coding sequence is TGTGCCAGCAGTTTTTACCTAGCTGATCATGTCTTC. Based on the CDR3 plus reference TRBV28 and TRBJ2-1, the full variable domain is DVKVTQSSRYLVKRTGEKVFLECVQDMDHENMFWYRQDPGLGLRLIYFSYDVKMKEKGDIPEGYSVSREKKERFSLILESASTNQTSMYLCASSFYLADHVFGPGTRLTVL.

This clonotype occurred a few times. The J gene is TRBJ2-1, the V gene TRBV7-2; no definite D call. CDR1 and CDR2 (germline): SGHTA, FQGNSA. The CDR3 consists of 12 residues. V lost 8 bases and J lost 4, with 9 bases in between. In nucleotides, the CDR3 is TGTGCCAGCCGGCCCTTTTACAATGAGCAGTTCTTC. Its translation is CASRPFYNEQFF.

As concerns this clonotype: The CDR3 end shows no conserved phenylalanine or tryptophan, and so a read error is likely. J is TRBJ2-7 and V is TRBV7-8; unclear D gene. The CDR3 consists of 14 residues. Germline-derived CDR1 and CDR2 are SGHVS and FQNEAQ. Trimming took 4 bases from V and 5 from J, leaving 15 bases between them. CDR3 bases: TGTGCCAGCAGCTGGTACCCCCCTGGCGACGAGCAGTACTCC. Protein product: CASSWYPPGDEQYS.

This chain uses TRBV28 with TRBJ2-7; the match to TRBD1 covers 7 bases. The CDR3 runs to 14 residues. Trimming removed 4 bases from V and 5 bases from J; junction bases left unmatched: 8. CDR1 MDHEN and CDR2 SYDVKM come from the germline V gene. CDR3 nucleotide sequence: TGTGCCAGCAGTTGGAGGAACAGGGGTCACGAGCAGTACTTC. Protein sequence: CASSWRNRGHEQYF.

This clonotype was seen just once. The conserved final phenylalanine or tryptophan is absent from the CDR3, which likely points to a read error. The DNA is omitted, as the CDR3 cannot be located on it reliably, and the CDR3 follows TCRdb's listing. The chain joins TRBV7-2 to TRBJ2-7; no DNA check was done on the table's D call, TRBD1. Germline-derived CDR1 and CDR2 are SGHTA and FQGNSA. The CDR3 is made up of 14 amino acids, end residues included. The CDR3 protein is CASSWDPPGDDRYL.

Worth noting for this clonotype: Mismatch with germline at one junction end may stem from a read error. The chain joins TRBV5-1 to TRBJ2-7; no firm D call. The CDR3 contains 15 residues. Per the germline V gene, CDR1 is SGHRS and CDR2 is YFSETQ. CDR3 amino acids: CASSLTDSPTYEQSF. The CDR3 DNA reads TGCGCCAGCAGCTTAACTGATTCCCCGACCTACGAGCAGTCCTTC.